This TCR beta chain was identified during a study of T cell repertoires in cytomegalovirus infection (dated by TCRdb to between 2018 and 2021). Notes on the research overall: Peptide stimulations targeted recently identified HLA-C-restricted CMV epitopes, whose presentation resists viral immunomodulation, together with well-studied HLA-B-restricted epitopes. Donor HLA type was relevant to the analysis, because carriage of CMV infection together with the matching HLA type was indicated by public TCR beta signatures.

According to the study, the label for this sample's treatment or condition signals: in vitro stimulation with specific CMV peptide epitopes to enrich CMV-specific T cells. The research as a whole found: The ex vivo response was dominated by HLA-C-restricted CMV-specific TCR beta clonotypes, which also provided the single most frequent clonotype in two of eight donors. In both this cohort and an independent cohort of several hundred donors, the cumulative frequency of public TCR beta family members distinguished carriers of CMV infection plus the relevant HLA type.

Trimming accounts for 6 bases at V and 6 bases at J, while the number of junction bases matched to no gene is 7. From the germline V gene, CDR1 is SGHTA and CDR2 is FQGNSA. The CDR3 covers 13 residues, taking in both the cysteine and the phenylalanine. Here the CDR3 DNA is all that survives: 39 bases in frame from base 1. This clonotype was detected many times. It lacks a known antigen. No base quality values were provided; no much bigger clone lies one nucleotide off. The sample was run on an Illumina HiSeq 1500. TCRdb took the public reads, trimmed them with fastp at Q25, ran MiXCR for clone calling and kept in-frame beta chains. Identical CDR3 protein sequences are pooled into one entry, listed with their most common genes and DNA. This sample has about 310,000 distinct CDR3 sequences in its table, and around 25% of those were observed once. The ten most abundant clones make up about an eighth of the sample.

The TCR comes from a human donor in good health (CMV status not recorded). Some clones in this sample may be carry-over from other donors' samples. The rearrangement combines TRBV7-2 with TRBJ1-2; TRBD1 matches 7 bases in the middle. The sample in question was cultured PBMCs, obtained from culture after CMV antigen stimulation. The CDR3 reads CASRTGPGDGYTF. The DNA is as follows: TGTGCCAGCAGGACAGGGCCTGGGGATGGCTACACCTTC.